Described below is a single T cell receptor beta chain sequence and its context. This clone's antigen is unknown. Base qualities are not recorded, but no much larger clone differs from it by a single base. For CDR1 and CDR2, the germline V gene (reference sequence) lists SEHNR and FQNEAQ. The V and J ends are trimmed by 2 bases and 6 bases, leaving 13 bases between them. Its CDR3 holds 14 amino acids, cysteine through phenylalanine. CDR3 DNA only is kept here, 42 bases in frame from base 1. The sample originates from a study of blood T cell repertoires in COVID-19 (TCRdb year 2020). Context from the whole study: Collaborator samples came from the United States, Italy and Spain and covered acute and convalescent phases of COVID-19. The material from the prospective study consisted of cDNA or gDNA derived from T cells, B-cell-depleted T cells, or PBMCs. Subjects who had been exposed to COVID-19, were actively infected with it, or had recovered from it provided the deeply sampled blood TCRbeta repertoires that made up the dataset. The repertoires were released in a freely available public database intended as a resource for research on the immune response to SARS-CoV-2. Samples came from the ongoing ImmuneRACE study (first 160 participants) plus 1,254 subjects from 6 global collaborators. The sample metadata nearly always contained a de-identified subject ID, COVID-19 status, age in years and sex. Where HLA class I and class II types were available, the types were taken from metadata supplied by the sample provider, not from assay-based typing.

On the study overall, not on this receptor specifically: Clinical and demographic metadata were provided uncurated, with the amount varying by source and participant.

TCRbeta CDR3 regions were amplified from genomic DNA using the immunoSEQ Assay, a bias-controlled multiplex PCR. As for the original processing: Nucleated cell counts per sample were estimated from amplification of reference gene primers within the assay. To quantify the absolute abundance of each unique TCRbeta CDR3 rearrangement, sequence reads were collapsed and filtered. For each sample, productive Simpson clonality was calculated as the square root of Simpson's diversity index across productive rearrangements. As stored in TCRdb, this immuneACCESS dataset retains in-frame rearrangements with V and J assigned. A fraction of the clones does not appear; measured against another copy, unresolved V genes explain less than half of the discrepancy, and the remainder lacks a known reason. Clonal size and the V and J genes are those of that table, whereas D and trimming came from the DNA. For this sample there are some 250,000 clones; over 75% appear just once. The ten biggest clones cover around 15% of the sample.

Participants in the prospective study were aged roughly 18 to 100 years, lived in 20 to 30 United States geographic areas, and enrolled through a virtual design. In the prospective study, participants were assigned to cohorts based on the clinical history participants reported in a screening survey and a study questionnaire. Recovered participants in ImmuneRACE Cohort 3 were defined by two consecutive negative NP/OP PCR tests, clearance by a healthcare professional, or resolution of symptoms. Mobile phlebotomists in the prospective study collected whole blood, serum and a nasopharyngeal or oropharyngeal swab from every participant. Over a roughly 2-month period, participants in the prospective study had the option of providing additional blood draws and questionnaires. Blood samples from the prospective study were shipped frozen or at room temperature prior to DNA extraction.

The chain couples TRBV7-9 to TRBJ1-2; matching of 5 bases hints at TRBD1 as the D gene. The receptor's source is a man aged 18 to 35 who had recovered from COVID-19. The sequenced sample consisted of PBMCs or T cells enriched from blood (not recorded which). The bases are TGTGCCAGCAGCTTAATTCAAGAACAGGATGGCTACACCTTC. Its product reads: CASSLIQEQDGYTF.